A single sample is the source of the 11 T cell receptor beta chains below, sequenced in a study of blood T cells in healthy people across ages. Sample-barcoded 5' priming and a J-beta primer mix drove a second PCR of about 7 to 11 cycles. TCRdb fed the 5' RACE reads into MiXCR, producing one record per CDR3 protein. The table has 550,000 to 600,000 distinct CDR3 sequences, approximately 30% seen once. The sequenced sample consisted of blood. The receptors originated from a woman in her 70s in good health.

This clonotype has more than one count but fewer than ten. The chain uses TRBV7-2 and TRBJ2-4; 8 bases are shared with TRBD2. Germline loops: CDR1 SGHTA, CDR2 FQGNSA. This CDR3 has 16 residues. V gave up 1 base and J gave up 3 bases; unmatched junction bases: 5. The CDR3 is CASSLDAGGLKNIQYF. For the CDR3, the DNA is TGTGCCAGCAGCTTAGATGCGGGGGGCCTCAAAAACATTCAGTACTTC. The full variable domain, its missing parts supplied by reference TRBV7-2 and TRBJ2-4, is GAGVSQSPSNKVTEKGKDVELRCDPISGHTALYWYRQSLGQGLEFLIYFQGNSAPDKSGLPSDRFSAERTGGSVSTLTIQRTQQEDSAVYLCASSLDAGGLKNIQYFGAGTRLSVL.

This clonotype came up a few times. The chain couples TRBV11-2 to TRBJ2-5; D call uncertain. The CDR3 has 11 amino acids. Germline values: CDR1 SGHAT, CDR2 FQNNGV. V lost 7 bases and J 5 bases, leaving 8 bases between the germline ends. CDR3 coding DNA: TGTGCCAGCACCATAGGGGAGACCCAGTACTTC. Its protein is CASTIGETQYF.

This chain uses TRBV30 with TRBJ1-2; TRBD1 aligns across 7 bases. Per the germline V gene, CDR1 is GTSNPN and CDR2 is SVGIG (reference sequence). The CDR3 covers 14 residues. The junction had 5 bases not matched to a gene; V was cut back by 0 bases and J by 4 bases. Here the CDR3 reads CAWSVLGTVYGYTF. The CDR3 bases are TGTGCCTGGAGTGTCCTCGGGACAGTCTATGGCTACACCTTC.

To note about this clonotype: This clone may be a read error of a much larger clone one base away. CDR3 DNA sequence: TGTGCCAGCAGCTTAGAATTCTACGAGCAGTACTTC. Residues: CASSLEFYEQYF. The chain couples TRBV7-9 to TRBJ2-7; D is ambiguous. The CDR3 has 12 amino acids. With 1 base removed from V and 3 bases from J, the gap between germline ends came to 4 bases. The germline CDR1 and CDR2 sequences are SEHNR and FQNEAQ (reference sequence).

On this clonotype: One junction end disagrees with the germline gene, perhaps due to a read error. The rearrangement links TRBV6-5 to TRBJ2-5, with 8 positions matching TRBD1. The J call may be in error: the DNA end matches TRBJ2-1 better. The CDR3 consists of 13 residues. In germline, CDR1 is MNHEY, CDR2 SVGAGI. The CDR3 region is CARSYMGGQGQFF. CDR3 sequence (DNA): TGTGCCCGCAGTTACATGGGCGGACAGGGTCAGTTCTTC.

This clonotype was detected only a few times. This chain connects TRBV12-3 or TRBV12-4 to TRBJ2-5, with 15 bases fitting TRBD2. Near its end, the DNA agrees better with TRBJ2-7, so the J call may be wrong. There are 19 residues in the CDR3. The DNA for the CDR3 is TGTGCCAGCAGTTTTAAGGGGTCCGGGACTAGCGGGAGGTACTACGAGCAGTACTTC. Its translation is CASSFKGSGTSGRYYEQYF.

The chain recombines TRBV5-1 with TRBJ2-5; TRBD1 matches 7 bases. TRBJ2-7 explains the end of the DNA better; the J call may be wrong. Germline V gene lookup returns CDR1 SGHRS and CDR2 YFSETQ. This CDR3 region has 14 residues. CDR3 bases: TGCGCCAGCAGCTTGGAGGGGGCCACCTACGAGCAGTACTTC. Protein: CASSLEGATYEQYF.

The chain is built from TRBV12-3 or TRBV12-4 and TRBJ1-2; D is possibly TRBD1 (6 bases). The V and J ends lost 3 bases and 4 bases respectively, with 15 bases between them. The CDR3 is 15 amino acids. This CDR3 reads CASSLAGAEGYGYTF. The CDR3 nucleotides read TGTGCCAGCAGTTTGGCAGGGGCGGAAGGCTATGGCTACACCTTC.

The chain is built from TRBV10-3 and TRBJ2-2, with 8 nucleotides matching TRBD1. Germline V gene data show CDR1 as ENHRY and CDR2 as SYGVKD. The CDR3 is made up of 15 amino acids. V lost 8 bases, J lost 1 base, and 6 bases stayed unmatched. CDR3 sequence reads: CAIADRGGNTGELFF. For the CDR3, the DNA is TGTGCCATCGCAGACAGGGGCGGGAACACCGGGGAGCTGTTTTTT.

This clonotype was detected a few times. The chain recombines TRBV30 with TRBJ2-5; D gene unclear. The J call may be mistaken, given a closer DNA end match to TRBJ2-7. The CDR3 loop spans 15 amino acids. Germline CDR1 is GTSNPN and CDR2 is SVGIG (reference sequence). The CDR3 is CAWSVPGLSVYEQYF. CDR3 nucleotides: TGTGCCTGGAGTGTCCCGGGTCTTTCGGTCTACGAGCAGTACTTC.

This clonotype has only a few counts. V usage is TRBV4-1 and J usage is TRBJ1-1; 7 bases map to TRBD1. This CDR3 spans 16 amino acids. Germline CDR1 reads MGHRA; CDR2 reads YSYEKL. J was trimmed by 4 bases and V by 0 bases; bases with no gene match: 8. The CDR3: CASSQDQGAGGTEAFF. In DNA form, the CDR3 reads TGCGCCAGCAGCCAAGATCAAGGGGCAGGGGGCACTGAAGCTTTCTTT.